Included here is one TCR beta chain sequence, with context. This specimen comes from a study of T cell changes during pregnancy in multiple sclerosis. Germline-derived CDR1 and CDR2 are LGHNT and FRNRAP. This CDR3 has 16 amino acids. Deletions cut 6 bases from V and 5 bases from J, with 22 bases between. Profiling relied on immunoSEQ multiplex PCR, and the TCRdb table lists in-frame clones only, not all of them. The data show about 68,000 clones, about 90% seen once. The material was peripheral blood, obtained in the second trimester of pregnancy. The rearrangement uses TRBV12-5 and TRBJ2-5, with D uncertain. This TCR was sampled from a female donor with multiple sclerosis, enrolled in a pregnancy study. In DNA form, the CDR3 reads TGTGCTAGTGGCTCCGGCCGGGTTCCTCGCCAGGAGACCCAGTACTTC. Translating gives CASGSGRVPRQETQYF.